Listed below are T cell receptor beta chains from one sample, sequenced in a study of spatial heterogeneity in lung cancer. TCRdb itself ran the 5' RACE reads through MiXCR, one entry per CDR3 protein. The data show about 21,000 distinct CDR3 sequences, 4% to 5% seen once. The source material was PBMCs, sampled at surgery. The receptors were gathered from a male donor with early-stage non-small cell lung cancer. Both conserved end residues are part of each CDR3. The D gene is left open where the match is weak. Clone size is shown for a subset of rows, as once, few, many or a class of expanded clone.

TRBV7-6	-	-	TRBJ1-4	CASSLRGANEKLFF	TGTGCCAGCAGCTTACGGGGGGCTAATGAAAAACTGTTTTTT
TRBV6-5	TRBD1	medium-sized	TRBJ1-5	CASSYTTGQDQPQHF	TGTGCCAGCAGTTACACGACAGGGCAGGACCAGCCCCAGCATTTT
TRBV9	-	-	TRBJ2-3	CASSVSAGSSTDTQYF	TGTGCCAGCAGCGTTTCGGCAGGGTCGAGCACAGATACGCAGTATTTT
TRBV5-6	TRBD2	-	TRBJ2-7	CASSLDAGVPDEQYF	TGTGCCAGCAGCTTGGATGCGGGGGTCCCAGACGAGCAGTACTTC
TRBV2	-	many	TRBJ2-5	CASSAGRSEREETQYF	TGTGCCAGCAGTGCGGGCAGGAGCGAGAGGGAAGAGACCCAGTACTTC
TRBV20-1	TRBD1	medium-sized	TRBJ1-5	CSAIGTADQPQHF	TGCAGTGCTATAGGGACAGCAGATCAGCCCCAGCATTTT
TRBV5-1	-	-	TRBJ2-3	CASSLGGWLGRAGTDTQYF	TGCGCCAGCAGCTTGGGAGGGTGGTTAGGCAGAGCCGGCACAGATACGCAGTATTTT
TRBV7-3	-	many	TRBJ1-2	CASSQFGVGYTF	TGTGCCAGCAGCCAGTTTGGGGTTGGCTACACCTTC
TRBV6-5	TRBD1	few	TRBJ1-2	CASSDGTGDYGYTF	TGTGCCAGCAGTGATGGGACAGGTGACTATGGCTACACCTTC
TRBV6-6	-	many	TRBJ2-1	CASSLEDNEQFF	TGTGCCAGCAGTTTGGAAGACAATGAGCAGTTCTTC
TRBV29-1	TRBD2	medium-sized	TRBJ2-7	CSVSGGDREQYF	TGCAGCGTTTCGGGGGGAGATCGGGAGCAGTACTTC
TRBV28	-	many	TRBJ2-3	CASTKGGDDRTDTQYF	TGTGCCAGCACCAAAGGGGGGGATGACCGCACAGATACGCAGTATTTT
TRBV7-2	-	many	TRBJ1-2	CASSLARTHGYTF	TGTGCCAGCAGCTTAGCAAGAACTCATGGCTACACCTTC
TRBV5-1	TRBD2	many	TRBJ2-7	CASSLVSAGGSYEQYF	TGCGCCAGCAGCTTGGTTTCGGCCGGGGGGTCCTACGAGCAGTACTTC
TRBV7-9	TRBD1	many	TRBJ2-1	CASSPSGDRTLNEQFF	TGTGCCAGCAGCCCTTCAGGGGACAGAACTCTCAATGAGCAGTTCTTC
TRBV20-1	TRBD1	many	TRBJ1-6	CSAGTGSSPLHF	TGCAGTGCTGGGACAGGCTCATCACCCCTCCACTTT
TRBV28	TRBD1	-	TRBJ2-3	CASSPSQGAIARVTQYF	TGTGCCAGCAGCCCTAGTCAGGGGGCGATAGCTAGGGTTACGCAGTATTTT
TRBV7-2	TRBD1	many	TRBJ2-7	CASSLRGDRVSEQYF	TGTGCCAGCAGCCTACGAGGGGACAGGGTGTCTGAGCAGTACTTC
TRBV6-6	-	-	TRBJ1-5	CASSSTGHSNQPQHF	TGTGCCAGCAGTTCGACAGGCCATAGCAATCAGCCCCAGCATTTT
TRBV24-1	-	many	TRBJ2-1	CATSDGSRGFF	TGTGCCACCAGTGATGGCAGTCGAGGGTTCTTC
TRBV29-1	-	many	TRBJ2-3	CSVEGNTDTQYF	TGCAGCGTTGAGGGTAACACAGATACGCAGTATTTT
TRBV18	TRBD1	many	TRBJ1-5	CASSGQGRNQPQHF	TGTGCCAGCTCAGGACAGGGGCGCAATCAGCCCCAGCATTTT
TRBV9	-	many	TRBJ2-1	CASSAPTGSYNEQFF	TGTGCCAGCAGCGCTCCGACAGGCTCCTACAATGAGCAGTTCTTC
TRBV27	-	few	TRBJ1-2	CASSLQGGNYGYTF	TGTGCCAGCAGTTTGCAGGGTGGAAACTATGGCTACACCTTC
TRBV7-2	-	-	TRBJ1-1	CASSREHGNTEAFF	TGTGCCAGCAGCCGGGAACACGGGAACACTGAAGCTTTCTTT